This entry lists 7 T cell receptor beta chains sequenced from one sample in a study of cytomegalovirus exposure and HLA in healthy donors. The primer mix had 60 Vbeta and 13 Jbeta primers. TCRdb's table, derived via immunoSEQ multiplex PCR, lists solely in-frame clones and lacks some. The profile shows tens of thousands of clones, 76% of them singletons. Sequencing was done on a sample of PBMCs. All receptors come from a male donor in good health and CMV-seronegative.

The CDR3 loop reads CASSKTTGQRNSPLHF. DNA of the CDR3: TGTGCCAGCAGCAAAACGACGGGACAGCGAAATTCACCCCTCCACTTT. The chain employs TRBV21-1 and TRBJ1-6; the table assigns TRBD1, which was not confirmed against the DNA. TRBV21-1 corresponds to a pseudogene. The length of the CDR3 is 16 residues.

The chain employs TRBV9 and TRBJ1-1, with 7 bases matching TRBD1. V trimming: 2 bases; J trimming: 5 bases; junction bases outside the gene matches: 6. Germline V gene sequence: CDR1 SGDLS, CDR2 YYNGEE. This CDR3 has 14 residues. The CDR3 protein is CASSVRPTGTEAFF. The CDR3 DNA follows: TGTGCCAGCAGCGTTAGACCGACAGGGACTGAAGCTTTCTTT.

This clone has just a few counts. In DNA, the CDR3 is TGTGCCAGCAGCGTAGGGGTGACAGGGGGCACAGATACGCAGTATTTT. It is translated as CASSVGVTGGTDTQYF. The V gene is TRBV9, the J gene TRBJ2-3; 8 bases align to TRBD1. Germline loops: CDR1 SGDLS, CDR2 YYNGEE. V lost 0 bases and J lost 1; bases outside the gene matches: 4. The CDR3 sequence is 16 residues long. The whole variable domain, remainder taken from reference TRBV9 and TRBJ2-3, is DSGVTQTPKHLITATGQRVTLRCSPRSGDLSVYWYQQSLDQGLQFLIQYYNGEERAKGNILERFSAQQFPDLHSELNLSSLELGDSALYFCASSVGVTGGTDTQYFGPGTRLTVL.

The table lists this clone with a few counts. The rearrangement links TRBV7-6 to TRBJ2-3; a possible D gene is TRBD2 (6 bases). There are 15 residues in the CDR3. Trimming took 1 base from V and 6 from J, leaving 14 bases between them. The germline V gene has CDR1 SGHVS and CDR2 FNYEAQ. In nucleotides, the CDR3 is TGTGCCAGCAGCTTAGGGTTCCCTGGGGGGGATACGCAGTATTTT. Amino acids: CASSLGFPGGDTQYF.

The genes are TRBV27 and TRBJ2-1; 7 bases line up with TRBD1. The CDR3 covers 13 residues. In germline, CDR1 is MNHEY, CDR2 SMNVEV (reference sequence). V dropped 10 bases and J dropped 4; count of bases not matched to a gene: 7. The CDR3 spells CATKGASYNEQFF. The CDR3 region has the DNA TGTGCCACCAAGGGGGCATCTTACAATGAGCAGTTCTTC.

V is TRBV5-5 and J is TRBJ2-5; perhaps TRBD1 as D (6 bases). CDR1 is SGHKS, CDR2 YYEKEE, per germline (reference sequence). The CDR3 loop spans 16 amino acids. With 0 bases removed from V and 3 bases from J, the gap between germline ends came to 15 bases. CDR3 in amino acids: CASSLGQGSRKETQYF. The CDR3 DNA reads TGTGCCAGCAGCTTGGGGCAGGGGAGTAGAAAAGAGACCCAGTACTTC.

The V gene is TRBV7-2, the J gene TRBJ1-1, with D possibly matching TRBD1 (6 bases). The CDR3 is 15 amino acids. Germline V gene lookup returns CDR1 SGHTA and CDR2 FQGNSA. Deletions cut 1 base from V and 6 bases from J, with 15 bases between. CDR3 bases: TGTGCCAGCAGCTTAGAGCTCACAGGGCGGGCTGAAGCTTTCTTT. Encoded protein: CASSLELTGRAEAFF.